This T cell receptor (beta chain) was documented in a study of identical twins. Study conclusions and caveats: Cross-sectional statistics, not tracking of the same donors, supported the conclusions.

Germline-derived CDR1 and CDR2 are SEHNR and FQNEAQ (reference sequence). With 8 bases removed from V and 5 bases from J, the gap between germline ends came to 13 bases. The CDR3 is made up of 12 amino acids. Notes on this clonotype: Its antigen is unidentified.

TCRdb analysed the 5' RACE reads with MiXCR anew, one entry per CDR3 protein. The sample lists roughly 190,000 distinct CDR3 sequences; around a sixth were seen once. This sample was shared with a second study, whose subject was T cells expressing NK-cell markers.

Source material: CD8+ T cells sorted from blood. The TCR sequence derives from a woman aged 18-29 years in good health. This chain connects TRBV7-9 to TRBJ2-7; tentative D call: TRBD1 (5 bases). The CDR3 DNA is TGTGCCAGCGCGCAGGGTCGGGACGAGCAGTACTTC. This encodes CASAQGRDEQYF. The full variable domain, with the rest looked up from reference TRBV7-9 and TRBJ2-7, is DTGVSQNPRHKITKRGQNVTFRCDPISEHNRLYWYRQTLGQGPEFLTYFQNEAQLEKSRLLSDRFSAERPKGSFSTLEIQRTEQGDSAMYLCASAQGRDEQYFGPGTRLTVT.